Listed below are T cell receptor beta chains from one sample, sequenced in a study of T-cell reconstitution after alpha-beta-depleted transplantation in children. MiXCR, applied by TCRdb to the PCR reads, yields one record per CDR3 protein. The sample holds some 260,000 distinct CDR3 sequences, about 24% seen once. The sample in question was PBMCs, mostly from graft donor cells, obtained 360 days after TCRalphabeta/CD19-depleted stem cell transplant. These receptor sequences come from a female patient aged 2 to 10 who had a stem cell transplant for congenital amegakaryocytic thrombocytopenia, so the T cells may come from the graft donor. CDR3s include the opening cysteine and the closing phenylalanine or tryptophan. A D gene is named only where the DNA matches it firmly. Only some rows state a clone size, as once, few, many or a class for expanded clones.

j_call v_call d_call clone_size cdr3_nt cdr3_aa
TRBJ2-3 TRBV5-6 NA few TGTGCCAGCAGCTTGTATTCCGGGGCAGATACGCAGTATTTT CASSLYSGADTQYF
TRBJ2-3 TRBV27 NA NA TGTGCCAGCAGCCCCACCGGGTACGGGGCCACAGATACGCAGTATTTT CASSPTGYGATDTQYF
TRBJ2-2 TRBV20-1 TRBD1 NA TGCAGTGCTAGAGGACAGGGGACCGGGGAGCTGTTTTTT CSARGQGTGELFF
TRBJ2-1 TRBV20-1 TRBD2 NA TGCAGTGCTAGGCGCCTAGCGGGAGGGAATGAGCAGTTCTTC CSARRLAGGNEQFF
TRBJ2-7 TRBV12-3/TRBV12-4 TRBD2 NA TGTGCCAGCAGCACGCCGGGGGGGTCCTACGAGCAGTACTTC CASSTPGGSYEQYF
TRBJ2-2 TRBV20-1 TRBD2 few TGCAGTGTGTCGGGGGGGCTCACCGGGGAGCTGTTTTTT CSVSGGLTGELFF
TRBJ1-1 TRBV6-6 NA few TGTGCCAGCAGTTACGGGGAGAATACTGAAGCTTTCTTT CASSYGENTEAFF
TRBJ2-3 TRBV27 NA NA TGTGCCAGCAGGCTAACAGATCGGCGCACAGATACGCAGTATTTT CASRLTDRRTDTQYF
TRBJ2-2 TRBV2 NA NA TGTGCCAGCAGTGAATTGGGGGCCCGGCACACCGGGGAGCTGTTTTTT CASSELGARHTGELFF
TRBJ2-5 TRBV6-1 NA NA TGTGCCAGCAGTGGACAGCGTTGGGAGACCCAGTACTTC CASSGQRWETQYF
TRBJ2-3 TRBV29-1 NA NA TGCAGCGTCAGTAAATGGACAGATACGCAGTATTTT CSVSKWTDTQYF
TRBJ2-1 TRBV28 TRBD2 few TGTGCCAGCAGTTTCCCAAGGGGTGGCGGGGGGGCCTATTACAATGAGCAGTTCTTC CASSFPRGGGGAYYNEQFF
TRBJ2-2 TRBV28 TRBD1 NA TGTGCCAGCAGACTCCCGGGACAGGGGGTTTCCGGGGAGCTGTTTTTT CASRLPGQGVSGELFF
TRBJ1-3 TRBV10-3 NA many TGTGCCATCAGTTGGGCTCTTGGAGACACCATATATTTT CAISWALGDTIYF
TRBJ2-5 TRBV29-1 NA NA TGCAGCGTTGAAGGGCCAGGCTCTAGGCAAGAGACCCAGTACTTC CSVEGPGSRQETQYF
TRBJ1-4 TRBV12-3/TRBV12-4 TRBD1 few TGTGCCAGCAGTTTAGGACAGGGGGCTGAAAAACTGTTTTTT CASSLGQGAEKLFF
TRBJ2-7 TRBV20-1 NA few TGCAGTGCTAGAGGCGCAATGGGGCAGTACTTC CSARGAMGQYF
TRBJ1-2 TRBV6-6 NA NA TGTGCCAGCAGTTACTTCATTCGCTATGGCTACACCTTC CASSYFIRYGYTF
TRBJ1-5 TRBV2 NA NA TGTGCCAGCAGGTCCGGGGTGGGCCATAGCAATCAGCCCCAGCATTTT CASRSGVGHSNQPQHF
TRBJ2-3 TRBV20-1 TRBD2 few TGCAGTGCTCTTTCCCTAGGACTAGCGGGAGACTCAGATACGCAGTATTTT CSALSLGLAGDSDTQYF
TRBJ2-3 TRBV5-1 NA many TGCGCCAGCAGTCTCGACAGACGCACAGATACGCAGTATTTT CASSLDRRTDTQYF
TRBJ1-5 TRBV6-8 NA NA TGTGCCAGCAAAACCCAGGAGTGGAATCAGCCCCAGCATTTT CASKTQEWNQPQHF
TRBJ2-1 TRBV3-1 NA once TGTGCCAGCAGCCATAGCGATGAGCAGTTCTTC CASSHSDEQFF
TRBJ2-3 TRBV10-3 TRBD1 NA TGTGCCATCAGTGAACAGGGGCGATATACGCAGTATTTT CAISEQGRYTQYF
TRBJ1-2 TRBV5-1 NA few TGCGCCAGCAACTCCGAGACAGGTGTTCAAAGCCCGTGGGGCTACACCTTC CASNSETGVQSPWGYTF
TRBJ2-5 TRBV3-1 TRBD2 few TGTGCCAGCAGCCAGATACGACTAGCTCCTGAGACCCAGTACTTC CASSQIRLAPETQYF
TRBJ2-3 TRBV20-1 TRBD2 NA TGCAGTGCTAGAGCGTTCACTAGCGGGGATGATACGCAGTATTTT CSARAFTSGDDTQYF
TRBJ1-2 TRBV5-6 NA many TGTGCCAGCAGCTACACCAGTAACGGCTACACCTTC CASSYTSNGYTF
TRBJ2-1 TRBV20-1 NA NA TGCAGTGCTAGTGTTTTCACCCAGAGTAGCGGTGAGCAGTTCTTC CSASVFTQSSGEQFF